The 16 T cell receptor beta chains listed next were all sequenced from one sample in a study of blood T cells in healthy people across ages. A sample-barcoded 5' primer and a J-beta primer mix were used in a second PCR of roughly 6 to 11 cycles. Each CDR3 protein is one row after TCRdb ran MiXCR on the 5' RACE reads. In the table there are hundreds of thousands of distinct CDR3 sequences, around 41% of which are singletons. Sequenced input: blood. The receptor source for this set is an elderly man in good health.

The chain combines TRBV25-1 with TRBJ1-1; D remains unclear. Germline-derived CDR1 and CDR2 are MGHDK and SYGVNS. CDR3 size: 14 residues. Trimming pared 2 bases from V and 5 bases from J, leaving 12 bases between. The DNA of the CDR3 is TGTGCCAGCAGTGAACCGGGAAGCAATACTGAAGCTTTCTTT. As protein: CASSEPGSNTEAFF. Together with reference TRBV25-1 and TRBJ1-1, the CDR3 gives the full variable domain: EADIYQTPRYLVIGTGKKITLECSQTMGHDKMYWYQQDPGMELHLIHYSYGVNSTEKGDLSSESTVSRIRTEHFPLTLESARPSHTSQYLCASSEPGSNTEAFFGQGTRLTVV.

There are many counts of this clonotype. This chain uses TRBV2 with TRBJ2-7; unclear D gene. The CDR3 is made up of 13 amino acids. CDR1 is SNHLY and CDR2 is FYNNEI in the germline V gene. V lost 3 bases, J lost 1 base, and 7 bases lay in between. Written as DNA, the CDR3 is TGTGCCAGCAGTGATGTCACTTCCTACGAGCAGTACTTC. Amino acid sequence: CASSDVTSYEQYF.

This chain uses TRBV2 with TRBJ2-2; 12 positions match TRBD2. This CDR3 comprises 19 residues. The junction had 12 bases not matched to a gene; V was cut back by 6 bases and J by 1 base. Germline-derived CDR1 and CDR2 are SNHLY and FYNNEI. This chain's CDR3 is CASSHAGGTSGLNTGELFF. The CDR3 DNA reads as TGTGCCAGCAGCCACGCCGGAGGGACTAGCGGGCTGAACACCGGGGAGCTGTTTTTT.

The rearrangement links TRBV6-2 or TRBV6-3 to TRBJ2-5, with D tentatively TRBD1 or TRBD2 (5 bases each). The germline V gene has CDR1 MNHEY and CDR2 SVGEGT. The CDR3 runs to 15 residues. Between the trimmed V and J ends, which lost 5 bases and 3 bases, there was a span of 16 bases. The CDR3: CASSRSGTKKETQYF. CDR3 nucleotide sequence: TGTGCCAGCAGTAGATCCGGGACGAAGAAAGAGACCCAGTACTTC.

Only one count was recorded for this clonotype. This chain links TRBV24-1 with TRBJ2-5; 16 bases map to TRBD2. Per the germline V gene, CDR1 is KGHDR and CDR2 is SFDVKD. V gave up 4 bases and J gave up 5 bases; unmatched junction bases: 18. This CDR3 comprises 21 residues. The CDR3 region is CATSDFTDRGTSGRARETQYF. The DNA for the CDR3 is TGTGCCACCAGTGACTTCACAGACAGGGGGACTAGCGGGAGGGCCCGCGAGACCCAGTACTTC.

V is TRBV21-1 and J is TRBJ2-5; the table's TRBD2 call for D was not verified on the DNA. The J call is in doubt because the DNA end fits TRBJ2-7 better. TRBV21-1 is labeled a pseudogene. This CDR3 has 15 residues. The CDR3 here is CASSKAEAGEDEQYF. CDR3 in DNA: TGTGCCAGCAGCAAAGCGGAAGCGGGGGAGGACGAGCAGTACTTC.

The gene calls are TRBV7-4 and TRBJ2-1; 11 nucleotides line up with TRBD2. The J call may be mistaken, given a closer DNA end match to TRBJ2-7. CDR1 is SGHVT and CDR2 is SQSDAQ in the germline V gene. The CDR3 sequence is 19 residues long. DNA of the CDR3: TGTGCCAGCAGCTTAAGGTTTAGCGGGAGGGGGAGCTCCTACAATGAGCAGTACTTC. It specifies CASSLRFSGRGSSYNEQYF.

This chain's CDR3 is CASSRLAGGPPSYEQYF. CDR3 nucleotide sequence: TGTGCCAGCAGCCGACTAGCGGGGGGGCCTCCGTCCTACGAGCAGTACTTC. The gene calls are TRBV12-3 or TRBV12-4 and TRBJ2-7; 14 bases match TRBD2. The CDR3 is 17 residues long. Unmatched junction bases numbered 8, after V lost 6 bases and J lost 1 base.

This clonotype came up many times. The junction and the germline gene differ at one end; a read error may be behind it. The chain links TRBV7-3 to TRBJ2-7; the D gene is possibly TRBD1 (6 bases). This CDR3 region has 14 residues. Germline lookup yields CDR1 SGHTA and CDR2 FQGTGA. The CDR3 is CASSLLGGSYEQYF. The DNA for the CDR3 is TGCGCCAGCAGCTTGTTAGGGGGCTCCTACGAGCAGTACTTC.

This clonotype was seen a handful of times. CDR3: CASSSGTSVDEQYF. CDR3 sequence (DNA): TGTGCCAGCAGTTCCGGGACTAGCGTCGACGAGCAGTACTTC. This chain joins TRBV27 and TRBJ2-7; 10 bases fit TRBD2. V lost 4 bases and J lost 5; bases outside the gene matches: 5. The CDR3 consists of 14 residues. Germline V gene data show CDR1 as MNHEY and CDR2 as SMNVEV (reference sequence).

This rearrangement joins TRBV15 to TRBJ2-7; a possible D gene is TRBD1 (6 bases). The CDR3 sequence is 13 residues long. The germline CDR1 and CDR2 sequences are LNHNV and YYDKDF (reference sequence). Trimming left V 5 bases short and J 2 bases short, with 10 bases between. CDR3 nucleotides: TGTGCCACCAGCCACAGGGTTACCTACGAGCAGTACTTC. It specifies CATSHRVTYEQYF.

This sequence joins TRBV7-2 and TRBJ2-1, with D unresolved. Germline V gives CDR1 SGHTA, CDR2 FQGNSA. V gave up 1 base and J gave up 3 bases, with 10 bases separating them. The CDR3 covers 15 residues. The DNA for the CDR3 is TGTGCCAGCAGCTTAGGGGCCCAACGCTACAATGAGCAGTTCTTC. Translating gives CASSLGAQRYNEQFF. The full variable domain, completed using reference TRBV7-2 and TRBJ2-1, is GAGVSQSPSNKVTEKGKDVELRCDPISGHTALYWYRQSLGQGLEFLIYFQGNSAPDKSGLPSDRFSAERTGGSVSTLTIQRTQQEDSAVYLCASSLGAQRYNEQFFGPGTRLTVL.

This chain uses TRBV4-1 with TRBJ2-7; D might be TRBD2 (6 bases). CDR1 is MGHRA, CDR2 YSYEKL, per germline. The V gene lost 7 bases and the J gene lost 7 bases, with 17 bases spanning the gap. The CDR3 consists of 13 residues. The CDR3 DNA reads TGCGCCAGCACTTTACAGGTCGCGGGGGAGCAGTACTTC. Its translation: CASTLQVAGEQYF.

The CDR3 here is CASSERLGNEQYF. CDR3 nucleotide sequence: TGTGCCAGCAGTGAACGACTAGGCAATGAGCAGTACTTC. This rearrangement joins TRBV6-4 to TRBJ2-7, with D possibly matching TRBD2 (6 bases). The germline gives CDR1 MRHNA, CDR2 SNTAGT. The CDR3 covers 13 residues. V was cut by 3 bases and J by 7 bases, with 13 bases left in between.

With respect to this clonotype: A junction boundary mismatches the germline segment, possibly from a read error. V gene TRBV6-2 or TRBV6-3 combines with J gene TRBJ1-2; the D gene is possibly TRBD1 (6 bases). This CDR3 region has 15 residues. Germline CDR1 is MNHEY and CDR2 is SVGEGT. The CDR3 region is CTSSYRDNRNYGYTF. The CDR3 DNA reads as TGTACCAGCAGTTATAGGGACAACCGGAACTATGGCTACACCTTC.

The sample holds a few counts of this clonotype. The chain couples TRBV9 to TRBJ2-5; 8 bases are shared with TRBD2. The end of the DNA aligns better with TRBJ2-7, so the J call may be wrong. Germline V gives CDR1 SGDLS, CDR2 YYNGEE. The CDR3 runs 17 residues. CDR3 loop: CASSPAGWRGVQGEQYF. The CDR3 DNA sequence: TGTGCCAGCAGCCCCGCCGGGTGGCGGGGGGTCCAAGGCGAGCAGTACTTC.